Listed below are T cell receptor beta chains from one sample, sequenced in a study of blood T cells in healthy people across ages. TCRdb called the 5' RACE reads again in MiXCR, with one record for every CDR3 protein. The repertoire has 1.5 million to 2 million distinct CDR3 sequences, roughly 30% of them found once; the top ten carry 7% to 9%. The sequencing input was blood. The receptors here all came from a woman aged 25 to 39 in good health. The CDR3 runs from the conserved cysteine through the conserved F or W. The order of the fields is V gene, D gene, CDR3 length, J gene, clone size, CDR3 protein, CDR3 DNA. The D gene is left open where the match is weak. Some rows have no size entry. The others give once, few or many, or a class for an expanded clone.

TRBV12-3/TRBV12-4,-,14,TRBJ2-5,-,CASSSVNLLETQYF,TGTGCCAGCAGTTCGGTTAATCTTCTGGAGACCCAGTACTTC
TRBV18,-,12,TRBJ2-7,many,CASSPSRDEQYF,TGTGCCAGCTCACCTTCGCGGGACGAGCAGTACTTC
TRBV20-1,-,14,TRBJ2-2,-,CSAEERTGTGELFF,TGCAGTGCCGAAGAACGAACGGGGACCGGGGAGCTGTTTTTT
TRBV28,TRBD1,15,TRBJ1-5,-,CASSSGTGVHQPQHF,TGTGCCAGCAGTTCCGGGACAGGGGTTCATCAGCCCCAGCATTTT
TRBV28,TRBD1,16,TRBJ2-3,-,CAIDGQAKPSTDTQYF,TGTGCCATCGACGGACAGGCTAAGCCTAGCACAGATACGCAGTATTTT
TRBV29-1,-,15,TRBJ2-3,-,CSVGPPRGGTDTQYF,TGCAGCGTTGGGCCCCCCAGGGGAGGTACAGATACGCAGTATTTT
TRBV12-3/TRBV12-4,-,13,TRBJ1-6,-,CASSHQMDSPLHF,TGTGCCAGCAGCCATCAAATGGATTCACCCCTCCACTTT
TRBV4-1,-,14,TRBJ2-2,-,CAGSGGHGAGELFF,TGCGCCGGCAGTGGGGGCCATGGTGCCGGGGAGCTGTTTTTT
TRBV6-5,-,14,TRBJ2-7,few,CASRIDKQGHEQYF,TGTGCCAGCAGGATCGACAAACAGGGCCACGAGCAGTACTTC
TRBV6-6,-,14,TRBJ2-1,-,CASSYSRTANEQFF,TGTGCCAGCAGTTACTCACGGACGGCCAATGAGCAGTTCTTC
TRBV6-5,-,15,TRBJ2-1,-,CASSYSKLGGGKQFF,TGTGCCAGCAGTTACTCGAAGTTGGGGGGTGGGAAGCAGTTCTTC
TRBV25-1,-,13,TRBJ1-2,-,CASSEKGWVGYTF,TGTGCCAGCAGCGAAAAAGGATGGGTAGGCTACACCTTC
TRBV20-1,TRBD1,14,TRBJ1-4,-,CSAPDRGQDEKLFF,TGCAGTGCCCCGGACAGGGGGCAGGATGAAAAACTGTTTTTT
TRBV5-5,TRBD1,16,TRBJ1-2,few,CASRSDPGTGDYGYTF,TGTGCCAGCAGGTCGGACCCCGGGACAGGGGACTATGGCTACACCTTC
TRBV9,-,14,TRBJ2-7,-,CASSVTDTQYEQYF,TGTGCCAGCAGCGTAACGGACACCCAATACGAGCAGTACTTC
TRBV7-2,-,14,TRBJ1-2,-,CASSLVHEGYGYTF,TGTGCCAGCAGCTTAGTACACGAGGGCTATGGCTACACCTTC
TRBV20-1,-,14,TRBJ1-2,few,CSASTDSAVDGYTF,TGCAGTGCTAGTACGGACAGTGCGGTCGATGGCTACACCTTC
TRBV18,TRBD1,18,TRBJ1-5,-,CASSPPGQGPYSNQPQHF,TGTGCCAGCTCACCCCCGGGACAGGGCCCTTATAGCAATCAGCCCCAGCATTTT
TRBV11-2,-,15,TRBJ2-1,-,CASSSGLARYNEQFF,TGTGCCAGCAGCTCTGGACTTGCCCGCTACAATGAGCAGTTCTTC
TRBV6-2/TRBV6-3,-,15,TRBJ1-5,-,CASSYYPKRGQPQHF,TGTGCCAGCAGTTATTACCCGAAGCGGGGACAGCCCCAGCATTTT
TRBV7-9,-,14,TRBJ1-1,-,CASSESGTGLEAFF,TGTGCCAGCAGCGAATCAGGGACTGGGCTTGAAGCTTTCTTT
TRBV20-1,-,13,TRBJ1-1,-,CSARLQGDTEAFF,TGCAGTGCTAGACTACAAGGGGACACTGAAGCTTTCTTT
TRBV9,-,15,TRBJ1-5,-,CASSVGFGPGKPQHF,TGTGCCAGCAGCGTAGGATTCGGACCCGGGAAGCCCCAGCATTTT
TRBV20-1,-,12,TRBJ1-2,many,CSASSQLYGYTF,TGCAGTGCTAGTAGTCAGCTCTATGGCTACACCTTC
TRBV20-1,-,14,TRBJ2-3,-,CSAPGRGFTDTQYF,TGCAGTGCACCTGGACGGGGATTCACAGATACGCAGTATTTT
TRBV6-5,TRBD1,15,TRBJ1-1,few,CASSYSAGQGTEAFF,TGTGCCAGCAGTTACTCAGCCGGACAGGGCACTGAAGCTTTCTTT
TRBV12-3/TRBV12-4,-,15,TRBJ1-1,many,CASSLRGGMNTEAFF,TGTGCCAGCAGCTTACGAGGGGGTATGAACACTGAAGCTTTCTTT
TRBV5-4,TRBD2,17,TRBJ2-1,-,CASSFGGFGGVYNEQFF,TGTGCCAGCAGCTTCGGGGGGTTTGGTGGTGTTTACAATGAGCAGTTCTTC
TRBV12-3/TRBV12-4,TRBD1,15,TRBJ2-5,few,CASSSWTGGLETQYF,TGTGCCAGCAGTTCTTGGACAGGGGGCCTGGAGACCCAGTACTTC
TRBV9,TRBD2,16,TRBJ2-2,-,CASSVATSWSTGELFF,TGTGCCAGCAGCGTAGCGACTAGCTGGAGCACCGGGGAGCTGTTTTTT
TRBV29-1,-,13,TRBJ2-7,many,CSVCLLGGYEQYF,TGCAGCGTCTGCCTCCTGGGAGGATACGAGCAGTACTTC
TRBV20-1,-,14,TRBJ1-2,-,CSATISGANLGYTF,TGCAGTGCTACCATTTCGGGGGCTAACTTGGGCTACACCTTC
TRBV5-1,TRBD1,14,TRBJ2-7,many,CASSLLGQGNEQYF,TGCGCCAGCAGCTTACTAGGACAGGGGAACGAGCAGTACTTC
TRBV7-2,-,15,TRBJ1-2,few,CASKQTAEVNYGYTF,TGTGCCAGCAAACAAACGGCAGAAGTTAACTATGGCTACACCTTC
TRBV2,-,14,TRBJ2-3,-,CASSFLATVDTQYF,TGTGCCAGCAGTTTCCTAGCAACGGTTGATACGCAGTATTTT
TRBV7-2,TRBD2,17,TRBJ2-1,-,CASSPSQLARSYNEQFF,TGTGCCAGCAGCCCTAGTCAACTAGCGCGCTCCTACAATGAGCAGTTCTTC
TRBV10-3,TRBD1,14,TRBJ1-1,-,CAIRGQGENTEAFF,TGTGCCATCAGGGGACAGGGTGAGAACACTGAAGCTTTCTTT
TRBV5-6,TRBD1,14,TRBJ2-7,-,CASSGRTGGYEQYF,TGTGCCAGCAGCGGGCGGACAGGGGGCTACGAGCAGTACTTC
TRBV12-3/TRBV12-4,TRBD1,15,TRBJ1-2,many,CASSYRDSVSYGYTF,TGTGCCAGCAGTTACCGGGACAGTGTAAGCTATGGCTACACCTTC
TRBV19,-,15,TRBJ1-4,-,CASSIEGVGLEKLFF,TGTGCCAGTAGTATAGAGGGGGTTGGCCTCGAAAAACTGTTTTTT